A single T cell receptor (beta chain) is shown here with its context. Its specificity is unknown. The data are from a study of blood T cells in healthy people across ages. Whole-study findings and limits: Using unsorted PBMCs precluded a conclusive naive versus antigen-experienced comparison. Fewer expanded clones and more diversity marked long-lived versus aged donors.

Whenever a sample was processed, at least 6.5 million PBMCs were isolated. The germline gives CDR1 SGHRS, CDR2 YFSETQ. The CDR3 totals 15 residues. Primed by a sample-barcoded 5' primer and a J-beta primer mix, a second PCR proceeded for 7 to 11 cycles. TCRdb re-analysed the 5' RACE reads in MiXCR, keeping a single row per CDR3 protein. The data hold a few hundred thousand distinct CDR3 sequences, with 50% to 60% observed a single time. This rearrangement joins TRBV5-1 to TRBJ2-7; the match to TRBD2 covers 7 bases. The J call may be faulty, since TRBJ2-1 better matches the DNA end. The receptor was isolated from a man aged 60 to 69 in good health. The source material was blood. The CDR3 region is CASSLGGGTWDEQFF. The CDR3 region has the DNA TGCGCCAGCAGCTTGGGCGGGGGAACTTGGGATGAGCAGTTCTTC.